The clone carrying this T cell receptor beta chain was counted ten times or more. Its matching antigen is unknown. The trim removed 3 bases at V and 6 bases at J, leaving 10 bases unmatched. Germline V gives CDR1 KGHSH, CDR2 LQKENI. CDR3 size: 16 residues. The sample belongs to a study of neurological immune-mediated disorders. The study's findings and limits: No sharing of CDR3 amino acid sequences was observed among expanded clones across subjects, suggesting private repertoires in all groups.

The cDNA was synthesized by 5'RACE incorporating 10-nucleotide random UMIs. One entry per CDR3 protein results from TCRdb running MiXCR on the 5' RACE reads. Of about 38,000 distinct CDR3 sequences in the sample, roughly 4.8% were seen once. Material for sequencing was CD4+ T cells from blood. The V gene is TRBV18, the J gene TRBJ2-1, with 8 positions matching TRBD2. The source of this sequence is a man aged 18 to 30 in good health. CDR3 residues: CASSPGLGGPSNEQFF. The DNA of the CDR3 is TGTGCCAGCTCACCGGGACTAGGAGGGCCGTCCAATGAGCAGTTCTTC.